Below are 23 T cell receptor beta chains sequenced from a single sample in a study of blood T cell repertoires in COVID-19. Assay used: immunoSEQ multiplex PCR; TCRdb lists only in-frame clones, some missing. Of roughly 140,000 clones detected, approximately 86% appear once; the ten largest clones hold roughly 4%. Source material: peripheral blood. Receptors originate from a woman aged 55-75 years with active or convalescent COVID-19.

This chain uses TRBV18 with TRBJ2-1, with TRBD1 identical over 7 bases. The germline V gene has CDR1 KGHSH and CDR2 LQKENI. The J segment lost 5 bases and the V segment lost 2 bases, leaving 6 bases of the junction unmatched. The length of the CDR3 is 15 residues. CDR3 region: CASSPIGQENNEQFF. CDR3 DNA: TGTGCCAGCTCACCAATTGGACAGGAGAACAATGAGCAGTTCTTC.

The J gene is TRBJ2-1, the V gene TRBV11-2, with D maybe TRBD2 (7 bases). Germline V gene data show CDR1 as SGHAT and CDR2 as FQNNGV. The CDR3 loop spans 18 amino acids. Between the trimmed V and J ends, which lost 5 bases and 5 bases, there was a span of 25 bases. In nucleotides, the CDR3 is TGTGCCAGCAGCAATTCACCCGGAGGGGGGGGTATCAACAATGAGCAGTTCTTC. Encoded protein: CASSNSPGGGGINNEQFF.

The DNA of the CDR3 is TGTGCCAGCACGAAAGGACTAGCGGGGGGGCTCACCACAGATACGCAGTATTTT. This sequence encodes CASTKGLAGGLTTDTQYF. This chain joins TRBV9 and TRBJ2-3; 15 bases align to TRBD2. The trim removed 6 bases at V and 2 bases at J, leaving 10 bases unmatched. The CDR3 sequence is 18 residues long. Germline CDR1 SGDLS, CDR2 YYNGEE.

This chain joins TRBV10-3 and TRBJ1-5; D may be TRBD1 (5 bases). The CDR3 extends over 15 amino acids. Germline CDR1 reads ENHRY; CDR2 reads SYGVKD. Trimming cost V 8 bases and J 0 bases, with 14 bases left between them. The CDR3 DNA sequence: TGTGCCATCGGGAGGGGAGGGGATAGCAATCAGCCCCAGCATTTT. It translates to CAIGRGGDSNQPQHF.

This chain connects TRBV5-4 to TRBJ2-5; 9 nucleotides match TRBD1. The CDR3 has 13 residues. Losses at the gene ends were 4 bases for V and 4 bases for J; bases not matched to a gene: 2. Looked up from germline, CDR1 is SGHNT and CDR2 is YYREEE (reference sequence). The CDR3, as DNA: TGTGCCAGCAGCATACAGGGGGCAGAGACCCAGTACTTC. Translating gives CASSIQGAETQYF.

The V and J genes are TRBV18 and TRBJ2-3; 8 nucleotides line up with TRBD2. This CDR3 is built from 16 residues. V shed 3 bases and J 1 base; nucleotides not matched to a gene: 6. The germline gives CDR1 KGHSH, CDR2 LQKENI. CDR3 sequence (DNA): TGTGCCAGCTCACCGCGAACTAGCGGTGGCACAGATACGCAGTATTTT. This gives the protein CASSPRTSGGTDTQYF.

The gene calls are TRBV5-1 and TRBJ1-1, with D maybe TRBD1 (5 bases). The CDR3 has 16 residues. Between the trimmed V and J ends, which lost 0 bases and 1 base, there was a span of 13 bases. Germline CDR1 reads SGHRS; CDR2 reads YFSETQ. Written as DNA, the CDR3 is TGCGCCAGCAGCTTGGGCGGCGGGGCTGGGAACACTGAAGCTTTCTTT. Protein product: CASSLGGGAGNTEAFF.

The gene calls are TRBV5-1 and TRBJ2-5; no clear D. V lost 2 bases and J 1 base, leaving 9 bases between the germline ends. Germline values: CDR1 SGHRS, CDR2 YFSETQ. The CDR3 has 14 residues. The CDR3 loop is CASSFAGFQETQYF. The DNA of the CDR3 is TGCGCCAGCAGCTTCGCAGGATTCCAAGAGACCCAGTACTTC.

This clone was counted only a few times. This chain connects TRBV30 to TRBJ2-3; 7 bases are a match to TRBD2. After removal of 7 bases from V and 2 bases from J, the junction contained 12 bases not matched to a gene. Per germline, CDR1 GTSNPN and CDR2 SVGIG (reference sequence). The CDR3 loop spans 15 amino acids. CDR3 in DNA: TGTGCCTCCGAAATGGGGGGGACCCACACAGATACGCAGTATTTT. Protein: CASEMGGTHTDTQYF.

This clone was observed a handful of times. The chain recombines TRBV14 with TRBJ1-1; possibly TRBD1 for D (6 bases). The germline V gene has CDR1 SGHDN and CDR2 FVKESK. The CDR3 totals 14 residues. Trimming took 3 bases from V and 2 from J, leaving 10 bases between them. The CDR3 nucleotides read TGTGCCAGCAGCCATCTGACAGGTAACACTGAAGCTTTCTTT. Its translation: CASSHLTGNTEAFF. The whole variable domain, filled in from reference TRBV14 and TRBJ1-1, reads EAGVTQFPSHSVIEKGQTVTLRCDPISGHDNLYWYRRVMGKEIKFLLHFVKESKQDESGMPNNRFLAERTGGTYSTLKVQPAELEDSGVYFCASSHLTGNTEAFFGQGTRLTVV.

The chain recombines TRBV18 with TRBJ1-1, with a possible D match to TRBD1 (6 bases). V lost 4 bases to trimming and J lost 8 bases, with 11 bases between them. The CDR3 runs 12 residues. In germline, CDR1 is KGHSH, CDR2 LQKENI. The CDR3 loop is CASSQGGTEAFF. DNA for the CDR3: TGTGCCAGCTCACAGGGGGGGACAGAAGCTTTCTTT.

The CDR3 region has the DNA TGTGCCAGTAGTATCAGGGGGCAGAGTGAAAAACTGTTTTTT. This translates into CASSIRGQSEKLFF. J is TRBJ1-4 and V is TRBV19; 8 bases fit TRBD1. This CDR3 has 14 amino acids. CDR1 is LNHDA, CDR2 SQIVND, per germline (reference sequence). Trimming removed 3 bases from V and 7 bases from J; junction bases left unmatched: 4.

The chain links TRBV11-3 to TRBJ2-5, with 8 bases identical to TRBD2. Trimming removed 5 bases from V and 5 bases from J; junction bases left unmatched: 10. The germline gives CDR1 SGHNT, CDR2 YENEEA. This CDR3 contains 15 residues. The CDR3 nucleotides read TGTGCCAGCAGCCCAGCCGGGGGGGCCGGGGAGACCCAGTACTTC. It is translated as CASSPAGGAGETQYF.

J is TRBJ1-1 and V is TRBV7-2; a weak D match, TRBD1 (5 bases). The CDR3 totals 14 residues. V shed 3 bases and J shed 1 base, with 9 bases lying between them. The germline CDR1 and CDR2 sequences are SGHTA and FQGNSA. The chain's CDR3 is CASSFTGPNTEAFF. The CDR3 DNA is TGTGCCAGCAGCTTTACAGGACCGAACACTGAAGCTTTCTTT.

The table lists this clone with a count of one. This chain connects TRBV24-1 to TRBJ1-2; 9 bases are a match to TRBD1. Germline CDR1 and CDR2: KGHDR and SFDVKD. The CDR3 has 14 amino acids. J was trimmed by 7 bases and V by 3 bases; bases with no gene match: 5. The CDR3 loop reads CATSDGDRVSGYTF. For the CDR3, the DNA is TGTGCCACCAGTGATGGGGACAGGGTGAGTGGCTACACCTTC.

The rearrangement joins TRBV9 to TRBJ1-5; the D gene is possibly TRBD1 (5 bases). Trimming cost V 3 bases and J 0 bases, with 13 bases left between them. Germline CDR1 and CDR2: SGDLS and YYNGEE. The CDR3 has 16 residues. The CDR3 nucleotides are TGTGCCAGCAGCGCCGAAGGGGCCTATAGCAATCAGCCCCAGCATTTT. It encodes CASSAEGAYSNQPQHF. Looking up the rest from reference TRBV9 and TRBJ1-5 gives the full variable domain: DSGVTQTPKHLITATGQRVTLRCSPRSGDLSVYWYQQSLDQGLQFLIQYYNGEERAKGNILERFSAQQFPDLHSELNLSSLELGDSALYFCASSAEGAYSNQPQHFGDGTRLSIL.

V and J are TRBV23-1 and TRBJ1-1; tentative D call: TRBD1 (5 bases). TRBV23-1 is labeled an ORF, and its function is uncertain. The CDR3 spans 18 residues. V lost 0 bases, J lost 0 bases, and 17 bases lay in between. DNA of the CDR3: TGCGCCAGCAGTCAATCGAAGGCAGGGTCGAATATGAACACTGAAGCTTTCTTT. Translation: CASSQSKAGSNMNTEAFF.

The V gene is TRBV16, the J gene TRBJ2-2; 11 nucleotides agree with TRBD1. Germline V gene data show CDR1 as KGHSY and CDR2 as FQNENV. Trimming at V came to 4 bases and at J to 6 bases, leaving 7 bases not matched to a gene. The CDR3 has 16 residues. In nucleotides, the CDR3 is TGTGCCAGCAGCCGCACCATGGGACAGGGGGCCGGGGAGCTGTTTTTT. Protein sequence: CASSRTMGQGAGELFF. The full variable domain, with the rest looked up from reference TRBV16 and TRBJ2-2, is GEEVAQTPKHLVRGEGQKAKLYCAPIKGHSYVFWYQQVLKNEFKFLISFQNENVFDETGMPKERFSAKCLPNSPCSLEIQATKLEDSAVYFCASSRTMGQGAGELFFGEGSRLTVL.

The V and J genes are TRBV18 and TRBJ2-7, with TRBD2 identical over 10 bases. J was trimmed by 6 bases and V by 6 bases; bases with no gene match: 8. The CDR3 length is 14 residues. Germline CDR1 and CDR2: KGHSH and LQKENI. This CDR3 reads CASSPASGGFEQYF. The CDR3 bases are TGTGCCAGCTCCCCGGCTAGCGGGGGCTTCGAGCAGTACTTC.

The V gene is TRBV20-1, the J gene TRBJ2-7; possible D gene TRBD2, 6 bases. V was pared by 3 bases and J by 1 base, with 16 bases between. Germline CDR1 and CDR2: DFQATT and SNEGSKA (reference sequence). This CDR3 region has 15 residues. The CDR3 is CSASAPGRKSYEQYF. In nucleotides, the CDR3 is TGCAGTGCTAGTGCTCCGGGGAGGAAATCCTACGAGCAGTACTTC.

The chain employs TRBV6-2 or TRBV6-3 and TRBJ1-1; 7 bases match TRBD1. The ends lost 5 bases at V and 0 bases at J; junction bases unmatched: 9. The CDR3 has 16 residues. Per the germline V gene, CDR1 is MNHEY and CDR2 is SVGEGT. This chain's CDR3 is CASSLPSDRVNTEAFF. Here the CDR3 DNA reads TGTGCCAGCAGTCTCCCCTCCGACAGGGTGAACACTGAAGCTTTCTTT.

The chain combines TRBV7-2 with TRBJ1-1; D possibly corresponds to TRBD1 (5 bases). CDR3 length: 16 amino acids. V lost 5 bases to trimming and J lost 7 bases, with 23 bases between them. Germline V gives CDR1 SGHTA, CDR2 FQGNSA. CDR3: CASSPWAQAQGVEAFF. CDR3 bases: TGTGCCAGCAGCCCGTGGGCCCAGGCCCAAGGGGTTGAAGCTTTCTTT.

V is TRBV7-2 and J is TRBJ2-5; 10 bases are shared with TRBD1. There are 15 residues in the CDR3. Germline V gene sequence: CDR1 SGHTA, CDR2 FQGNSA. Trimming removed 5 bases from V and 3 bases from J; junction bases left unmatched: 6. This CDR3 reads CASSPQTGGEETQYF. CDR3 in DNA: TGTGCCAGCAGCCCGCAGACAGGGGGCGAAGAGACCCAGTACTTC.